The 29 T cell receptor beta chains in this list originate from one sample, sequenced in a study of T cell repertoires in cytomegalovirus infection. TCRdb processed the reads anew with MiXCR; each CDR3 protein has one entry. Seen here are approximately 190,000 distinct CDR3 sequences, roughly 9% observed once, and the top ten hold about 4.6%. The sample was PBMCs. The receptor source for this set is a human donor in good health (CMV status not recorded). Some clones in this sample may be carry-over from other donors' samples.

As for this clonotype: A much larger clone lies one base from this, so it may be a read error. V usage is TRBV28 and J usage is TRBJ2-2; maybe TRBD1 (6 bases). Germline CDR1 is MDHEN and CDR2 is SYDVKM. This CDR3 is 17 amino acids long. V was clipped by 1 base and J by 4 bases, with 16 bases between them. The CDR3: CASSLFRIGGSTGELFF. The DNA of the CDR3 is TGTGCCAGCAGTTTATTCCGGATAGGGGGATCCACCGGGGAGCTGTTTTTT.

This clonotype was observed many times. CDR3 in DNA: TGTGCCAGCAGCTCCCCCGCCGCGGTCCCCGCCTACGAGCAGTACTTC. Amino acid sequence: CASSSPAAVPAYEQYF. V and J are TRBV7-2 and TRBJ2-7; D is undetermined. CDR1 is SGHTA, CDR2 FQGNSA, per germline. This CDR3 is built from 16 residues. V dropped 4 bases and J dropped 2 bases, with 18 bases sitting between them.

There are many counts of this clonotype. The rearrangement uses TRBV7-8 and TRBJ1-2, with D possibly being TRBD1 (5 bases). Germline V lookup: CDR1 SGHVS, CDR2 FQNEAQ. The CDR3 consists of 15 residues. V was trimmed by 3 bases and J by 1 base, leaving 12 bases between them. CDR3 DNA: TGTGCCAGCAGCTTGCGGGGGACTGATAACTATGGCTACACCTTC. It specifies CASSLRGTDNYGYTF.

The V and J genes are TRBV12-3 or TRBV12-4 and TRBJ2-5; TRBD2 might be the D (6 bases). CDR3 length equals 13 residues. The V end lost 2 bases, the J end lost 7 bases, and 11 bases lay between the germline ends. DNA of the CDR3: TGTGCCAGCAGTTTAACTGGGGGAGGGACCCAGTACTTC. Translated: CASSLTGGGTQYF.

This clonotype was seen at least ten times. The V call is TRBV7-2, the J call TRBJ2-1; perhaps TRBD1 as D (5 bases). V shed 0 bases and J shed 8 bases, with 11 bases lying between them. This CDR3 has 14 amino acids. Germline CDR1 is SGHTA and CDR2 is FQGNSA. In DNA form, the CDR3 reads TGTGCCAGCAGCTTAGCAGGTACAGGAGATGAGCAGTTCTTC. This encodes CASSLAGTGDEQFF.

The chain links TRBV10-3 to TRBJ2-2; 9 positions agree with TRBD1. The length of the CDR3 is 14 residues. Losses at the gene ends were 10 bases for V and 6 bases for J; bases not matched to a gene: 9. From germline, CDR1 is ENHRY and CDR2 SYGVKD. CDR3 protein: CATRPGQGSGELFF. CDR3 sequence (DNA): TGTGCCACCCGCCCGGGACAGGGTTCCGGGGAGCTGTTTTTT.

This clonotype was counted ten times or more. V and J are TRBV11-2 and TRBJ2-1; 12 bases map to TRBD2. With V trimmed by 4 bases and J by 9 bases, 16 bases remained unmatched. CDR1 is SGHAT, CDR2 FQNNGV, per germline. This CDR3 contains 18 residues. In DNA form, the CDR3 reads TGTGCCAGCAGCTCACAGACTAGCGGGAGTTTTCAGAGACGTGAGCAGTTCTTC. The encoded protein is CASSSQTSGSFQRREQFF.

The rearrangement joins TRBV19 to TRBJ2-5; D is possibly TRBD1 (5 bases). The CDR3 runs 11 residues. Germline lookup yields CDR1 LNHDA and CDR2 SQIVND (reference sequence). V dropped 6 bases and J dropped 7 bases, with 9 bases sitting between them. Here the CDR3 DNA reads TGTGCCAGTAGGGGCCAGGGGACCCAGTACTTC. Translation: CASRGQGTQYF.

The CDR3 DNA follows: TGTGCCAGTATTAATTCCGGGACAAATACCTACAATGAGCAGTTCTTC. Amino acid sequence: CASINSGTNTYNEQFF. The chain recombines TRBV19 with TRBJ2-1, with D maybe TRBD1 (6 bases). This CDR3 has 16 amino acids. Trimming left V 7 bases short and J 2 bases short, with 18 bases between. Germline CDR1 and CDR2: LNHDA and SQIVND (reference sequence).

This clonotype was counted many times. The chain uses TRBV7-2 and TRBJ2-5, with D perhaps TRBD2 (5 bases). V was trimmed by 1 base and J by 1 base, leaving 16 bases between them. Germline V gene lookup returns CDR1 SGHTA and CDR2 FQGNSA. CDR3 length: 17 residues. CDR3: CASSLGIGSQLQETQYF. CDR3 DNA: TGTGCCAGCAGCTTAGGAATTGGGAGTCAGCTCCAAGAGACCCAGTACTTC.

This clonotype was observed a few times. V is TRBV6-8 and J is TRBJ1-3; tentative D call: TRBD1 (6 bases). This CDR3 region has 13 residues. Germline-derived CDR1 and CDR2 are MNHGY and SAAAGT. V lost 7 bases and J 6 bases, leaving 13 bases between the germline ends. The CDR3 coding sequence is TGTGCCAGCACGTCGCCGGGACAAAACACCATATATTTT. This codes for CASTSPGQNTIYF.

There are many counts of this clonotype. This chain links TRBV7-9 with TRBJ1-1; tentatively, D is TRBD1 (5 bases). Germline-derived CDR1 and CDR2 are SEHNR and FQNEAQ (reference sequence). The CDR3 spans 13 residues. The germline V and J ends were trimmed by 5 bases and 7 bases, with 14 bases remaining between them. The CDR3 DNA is TGTGCCAGCAGCCCAGATTGGGGCTTTGAAGCTTTCTTT. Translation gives CASSPDWGFEAFF.

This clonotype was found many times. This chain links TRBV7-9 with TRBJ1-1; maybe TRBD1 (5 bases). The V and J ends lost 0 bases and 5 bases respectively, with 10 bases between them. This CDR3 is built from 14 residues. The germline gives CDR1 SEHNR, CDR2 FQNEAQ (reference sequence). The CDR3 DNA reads TGTGCCAGCAGCTTAGCGAGCAGGGAAACTGAAGCTTTCTTT. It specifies CASSLASRETEAFF.

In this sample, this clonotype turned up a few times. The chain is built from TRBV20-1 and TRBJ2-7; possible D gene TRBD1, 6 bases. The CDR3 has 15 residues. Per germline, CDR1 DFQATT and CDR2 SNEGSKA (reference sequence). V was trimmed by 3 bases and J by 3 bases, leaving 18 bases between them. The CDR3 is CSARDDEGEGYEQYF. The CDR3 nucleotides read TGCAGTGCTAGGGACGATGAGGGGGAAGGCTACGAGCAGTACTTC.

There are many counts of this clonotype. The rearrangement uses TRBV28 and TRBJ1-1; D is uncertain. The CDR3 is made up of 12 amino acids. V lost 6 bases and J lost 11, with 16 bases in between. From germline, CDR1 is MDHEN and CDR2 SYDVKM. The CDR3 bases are TGTGCCAGCAGCCCCCAAAGTTTGTGGGCTTTCTTT. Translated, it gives CASSPQSLWAFF.

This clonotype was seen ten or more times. The CDR3 loop is CASSSLMAVNTDTQYF. The CDR3 DNA reads as TGTGCCAGCAGTTCCCTCATGGCGGTGAACACAGATACGCAGTATTTT. The chain combines TRBV12-3 or TRBV12-4 with TRBJ2-3; D gene ambiguous. This CDR3 region has 16 residues. The V and J ends lost 4 bases and 2 bases respectively, with 16 bases between them.

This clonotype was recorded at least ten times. For the CDR3, the DNA is TGTGCCAGCAGCTTCTCTCCTCGTCCCCAAGAGACCCAGTACTTC. Translation gives CASSFSPRPQETQYF. The rearrangement joins TRBV7-8 to TRBJ2-5; D uncertain. V was clipped by 3 bases and J by 1 base, with 12 bases between them. The germline gives CDR1 SGHVS, CDR2 FQNEAQ. The CDR3 is 15 residues long.

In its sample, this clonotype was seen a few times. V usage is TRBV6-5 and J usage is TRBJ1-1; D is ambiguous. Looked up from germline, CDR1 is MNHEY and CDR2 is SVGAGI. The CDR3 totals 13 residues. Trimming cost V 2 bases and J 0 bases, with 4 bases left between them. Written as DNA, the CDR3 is TGTGCCAGCAGTTACCTCCTGAACACTGAAGCTTTCTTT. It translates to CASSYLLNTEAFF.

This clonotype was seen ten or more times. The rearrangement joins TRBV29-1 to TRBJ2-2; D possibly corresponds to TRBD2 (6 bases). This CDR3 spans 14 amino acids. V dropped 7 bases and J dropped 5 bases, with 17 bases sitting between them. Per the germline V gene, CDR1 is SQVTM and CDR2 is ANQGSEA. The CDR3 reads CSAIDFAGTGELFF. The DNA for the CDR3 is TGCAGCGCCATTGACTTCGCGGGGACCGGGGAGCTGTTTTTT.

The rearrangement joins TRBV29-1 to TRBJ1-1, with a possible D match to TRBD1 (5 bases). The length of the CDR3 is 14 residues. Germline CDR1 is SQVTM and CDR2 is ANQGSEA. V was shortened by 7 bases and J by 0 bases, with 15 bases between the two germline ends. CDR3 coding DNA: TGCAGCGCCCAAGGGGAGTCCGTGAACACTGAAGCTTTCTTT. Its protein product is CSAQGESVNTEAFF.

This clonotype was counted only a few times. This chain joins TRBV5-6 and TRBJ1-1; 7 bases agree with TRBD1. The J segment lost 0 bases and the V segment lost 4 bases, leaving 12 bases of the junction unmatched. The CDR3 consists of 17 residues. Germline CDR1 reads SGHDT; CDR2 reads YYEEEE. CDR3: CASSLNRGQGLNTEAFF. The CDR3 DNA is TGTGCCAGCAGCCTAAACAGGGGACAAGGATTGAACACTGAAGCTTTCTTT.

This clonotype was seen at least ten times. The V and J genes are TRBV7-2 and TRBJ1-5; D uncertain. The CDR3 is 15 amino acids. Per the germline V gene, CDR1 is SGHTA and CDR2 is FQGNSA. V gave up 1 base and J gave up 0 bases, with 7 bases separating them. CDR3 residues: CASSLGDTSNQPQHF. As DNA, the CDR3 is TGTGCCAGCAGCTTAGGTGACACTAGCAATCAGCCCCAGCATTTT. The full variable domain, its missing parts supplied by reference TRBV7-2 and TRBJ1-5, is GAGVSQSPSNKVTEKGKDVELRCDPISGHTALYWYRQSLGQGLEFLIYFQGNSAPDKSGLPSDRFSAERTGGSVSTLTIQRTQQEDSAVYLCASSLGDTSNQPQHFGDGTRLSIL.

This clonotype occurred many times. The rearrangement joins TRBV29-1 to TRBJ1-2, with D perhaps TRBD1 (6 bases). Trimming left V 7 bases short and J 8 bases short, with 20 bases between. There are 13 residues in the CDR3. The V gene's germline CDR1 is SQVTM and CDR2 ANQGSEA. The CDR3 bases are TGCAGCGCCCTACAGTTGGGGGCGGGAGGCTACACCTTC. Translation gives CSALQLGAGGYTF.

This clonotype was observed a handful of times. In nucleotides, the CDR3 is TGTGCCAGCAGTTACTCGATCTTAACTGAAGCTTTCTTT. Translation gives CASSYSILTEAFF. The V call is TRBV6-2 or TRBV6-3, the J call TRBJ1-1; no reliable D call. The CDR3 sequence is 13 residues long. The germline V gene has CDR1 MNHEY and CDR2 SVGEGT. V was cut by 0 bases and J by 5 bases, with 7 bases left in between.

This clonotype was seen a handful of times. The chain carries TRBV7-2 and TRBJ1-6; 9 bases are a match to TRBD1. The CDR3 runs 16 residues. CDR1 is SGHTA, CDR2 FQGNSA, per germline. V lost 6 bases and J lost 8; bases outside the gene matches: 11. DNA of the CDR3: TGTGCCAGCAGGACCACTATGACAGGGGGAGATTCACCCCTCCACTTT. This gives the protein CASRTTMTGGDSPLHF.

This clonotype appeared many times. The CDR3 sequence: CASSLDVAGGPQTQYF. CDR3 nucleotides: TGTGCCAGCAGCTTGGATGTAGCGGGAGGTCCTCAGACCCAGTACTTC. The chain uses TRBV5-5 and TRBJ2-5; 10 bases are shared with TRBD2. V dropped 0 bases and J dropped 6; count of bases not matched to a gene: 8. The germline V gene encodes CDR1 SGHKS and CDR2 YYEKEE (reference sequence). The CDR3 runs to 16 residues.

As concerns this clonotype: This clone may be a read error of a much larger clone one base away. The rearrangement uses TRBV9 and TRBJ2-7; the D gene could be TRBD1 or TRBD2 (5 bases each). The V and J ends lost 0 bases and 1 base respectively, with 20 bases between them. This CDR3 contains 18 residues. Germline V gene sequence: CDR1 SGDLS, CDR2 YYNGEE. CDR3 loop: CASSVARGGPVTSYEQYF. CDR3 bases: TGTGCCAGCAGCGTAGCTAGGGGCGGGCCAGTCACTTCCTACGAGCAGTACTTC.

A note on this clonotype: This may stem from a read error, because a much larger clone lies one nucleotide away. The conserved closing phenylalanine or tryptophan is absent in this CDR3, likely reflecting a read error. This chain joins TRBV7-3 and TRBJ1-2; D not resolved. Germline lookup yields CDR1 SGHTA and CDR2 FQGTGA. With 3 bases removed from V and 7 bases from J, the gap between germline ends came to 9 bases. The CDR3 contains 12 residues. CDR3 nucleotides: TGTGCCAGCAGCTTCTCATCCGGTGGCTACACCCTC. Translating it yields CASSFSSGGYTL.

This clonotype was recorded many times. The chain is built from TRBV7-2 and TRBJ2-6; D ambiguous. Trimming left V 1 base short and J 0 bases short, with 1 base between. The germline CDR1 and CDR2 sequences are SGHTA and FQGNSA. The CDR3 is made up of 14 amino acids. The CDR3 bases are TGTGCCAGCAGCTTAGTCTCTGGGGCCAACGTCCTGACTTTC. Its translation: CASSLVSGANVLTF.